A single sample gave rise to the 27 T cell receptor beta chains below, sequenced in a study of blood T cell repertoires in COVID-19. Only in-frame clones appear in the TCRdb table, and some are missing; sequencing was by immunoSEQ multiplex PCR. This table holds roughly 400,000 clones, about 88% found once. Input material: PBMCs or T cells enriched from blood (not recorded which). These receptors came from a woman aged 18 to 35 who had been exposed to COVID-19.

The chain carries TRBV25-1 and TRBJ2-5; TRBD2 agrees at 8 bases. The germline V gene encodes CDR1 MGHDK and CDR2 SYGVNS. The J segment lost 5 bases and the V segment lost 5 bases, leaving 7 bases of the junction unmatched. This CDR3 is 14 amino acids long. The CDR3 DNA reads TGTGCCAGCAGTCCTCCGGGGGGGAGGGAGACCCAGTACTTC. Its translation is CASSPPGGRETQYF. Supplemented by reference TRBV25-1 and TRBJ2-5, the full variable domain reads EADIYQTPRYLVIGTGKKITLECSQTMGHDKMYWYQQDPGMELHLIHYSYGVNSTEKGDLSSESTVSRIRTEHFPLTLESARPSHTSQYLCASSPPGGRETQYFGPGTRLLVL.

This chain links TRBV5-4 with TRBJ2-7, with TRBD2 matching over 8 bases. This CDR3 comprises 16 residues. V trimming: 4 bases; J trimming: 2 bases; junction bases outside the gene matches: 11. Germline CDR1 and CDR2: SGHNT and YYREEE (reference sequence). In DNA, the CDR3 is TGTGCCAGCAGCCCCGGGGGGGGGACGTCTACCTACGAGCAGTACTTC. This gives the protein CASSPGGGTSTYEQYF. Supplemented by reference TRBV5-4 and TRBJ2-7, the full variable domain reads ETGVTQSPTHLIKTRGQQVTLRCSSQSGHNTVSWYQQALGQGPQFIFQYYREEENGRGNFPPRFSGLQFPNYSSELNVNALELDDSALYLCASSPGGGTSTYEQYFGPGTRLTVT.

This chain connects TRBV7-2 to TRBJ2-2, with D perhaps TRBD1 (6 bases). The ends were cut back, 5 bases at V and 6 bases at J, with 16 bases in the middle. This CDR3 is built from 15 residues. Germline V CDR1 and CDR2: SGHTA, FQGNSA. The CDR3 coding sequence is TGTGCCAGCAGCCAGGGGCTAGCTTCCCCCGGGGAGCTGTTTTTT. Its translation is CASSQGLASPGELFF.

The rearrangement links TRBV14 to TRBJ2-1; 7 bases match TRBD2. V dropped 4 bases and J dropped 3; count of bases not matched to a gene: 9. In germline, CDR1 is SGHDN, CDR2 FVKESK. This CDR3 has 16 residues. CDR3 loop: CASSPMRGSIYNEQFF. The CDR3 nucleotides read TGTGCCAGCAGCCCCATGCGCGGGAGTATCTACAATGAGCAGTTCTTC. The entire variable domain, with the rest obtained from reference TRBV14 and TRBJ2-1, is as follows: EAGVTQFPSHSVIEKGQTVTLRCDPISGHDNLYWYRRVMGKEIKFLLHFVKESKQDESGMPNNRFLAERTGGTYSTLKVQPAELEDSGVYFCASSPMRGSIYNEQFFGPGTRLTVL.

The chain employs TRBV6-5 and TRBJ1-5, with D possibly being TRBD1 (6 bases). From germline, CDR1 is MNHEY and CDR2 SVGAGI. CDR3 length: 15 residues. Trimming took 4 bases from V and 2 from J, leaving 12 bases between them. The CDR3 nucleotides are TGTGCCAGCAGTTCGGGGGGGGCTGGCAATCAGCCCCAGCATTTT. It yields the protein CASSSGGAGNQPQHF.

The V and J genes are TRBV12-3 or TRBV12-4 and TRBJ2-1, with D maybe TRBD2 (5 bases). The CDR3 loop spans 12 amino acids. Trimming took off 8 bases at V and 0 bases at J, with 5 bases between the two ends. CDR3 amino acids: CASGSSYNEQFF. For the CDR3, the DNA is TGTGCCAGCGGGAGCTCCTACAATGAGCAGTTCTTC.

The gene calls are TRBV7-9 and TRBJ1-6; a possible D gene is TRBD1 (5 bases). CDR3 length equals 14 residues. V lost 5 bases, J lost 6 bases, and 11 bases lay in between. CDR1 and CDR2 (germline): SEHNR, FQNEAQ (reference sequence). Here the CDR3 reads CASSPRGGNSPLHF. DNA for the CDR3: TGTGCCAGCAGCCCCCGGGGGGGTAATTCACCCCTCCACTTT.

This rearrangement joins TRBV3-1 (or the pseudogene TRBV3-2) to TRBJ1-5; 7 bases agree with TRBD1. Germline values: CDR1 LGHDT, CDR2 YNNKEL (reference sequence). There are 15 residues in the CDR3. V lost 4 bases to trimming and J lost 1 base; unmatched junction nucleotides: 4. The CDR3 here is CASSLGQESNQPQHF. The CDR3, as DNA: TGTGCCAGCAGCCTAGGACAGGAAAGCAATCAGCCCCAGCATTTT.

This clone occurred a few times. The rearrangement joins TRBV21-1 to TRBJ2-4; TRBD2 is the table's D call, not checked against the DNA. TRBV21-1 represents a pseudogene. The CDR3 is 14 residues long. CDR3 bases: TGTGCCAGCAGCACCGTACTAGCCAAAAACATTCAGTACTTC. The encoded protein is CASSTVLAKNIQYF.

V usage is TRBV13 and J usage is TRBJ2-7, with D possibly TRBD2 on 6 matching bases. This CDR3 is built from 16 residues. The germline gives CDR1 PRHDT, CDR2 FYEKMQ (reference sequence). With 5 bases removed from V and 3 bases from J, the gap between germline ends came to 20 bases. The CDR3 sequence is CASSNRGGEERYEQYF. CDR3 in DNA: TGTGCCAGCAGCAACCGGGGTGGGGAGGAGCGCTACGAGCAGTACTTC. The full variable domain, in which reference TRBV13 and TRBJ2-7 provide the parts outside the CDR3, is AAGVIQSPRHLIKEKRETATLKCYPIPRHDTVYWYQQGPGQDPQFLISFYEKMQSDKGSIPDRFSAQQFSDYHSELNMSSLELGDSALYFCASSNRGGEERYEQYFGPGTRLTVT.

The chain joins TRBV7-8 to TRBJ1-2; 7 bases map to TRBD1. CDR3 length: 16 amino acids. The V gene's germline CDR1 is SGHVS and CDR2 FQNEAQ. Trimming took 1 base from V and 2 from J; bases not matched to a gene: 7. In DNA, the CDR3 is TGTGCCAGCAGCTTAGGTCCGCTACAGGGGAACTATGGCTACACCTTC. Its protein is CASSLGPLQGNYGYTF.

Concerning this clone: At the DNA level, this CDR3 is encoded by other sequences in the same sample as well. This sequence joins TRBV5-1 and TRBJ2-7, with D uncertain. The germline CDR1 and CDR2 sequences are SGHRS and YFSETQ. The CDR3 sequence is 14 residues long. V lost 0 bases and J 0 bases, leaving 7 bases between the germline ends. The CDR3: CASSLAGSSYEQYF. The CDR3 DNA follows: TGCGCCAGCAGCTTGGCAGGCAGCTCCTACGAGCAGTACTTC.

The chain joins TRBV7-2 to TRBJ2-1; TRBD2 is a possible D gene (5 bases). The CDR3 has 14 amino acids. Trimming took 4 bases from V and 4 from J, leaving 11 bases between them. From germline, CDR1 is SGHTA and CDR2 FQGNSA. The CDR3 spells CASSYPGIYNEQFF. The CDR3 nucleotides are TGTGCCAGCAGCTACCCCGGGATTTACAATGAGCAGTTCTTC.

The V call is TRBV7-9, the J call TRBJ2-7, with a possible D match to TRBD1 (6 bases). V lost 5 bases and J 7 bases, leaving 15 bases between the germline ends. CDR1 is SEHNR, CDR2 FQNEAQ, per germline (reference sequence). CDR3 size: 13 residues. CDR3 DNA: TGTGCCAGCAGCGTGAGGGACACCTCGGAGCAGTACTTC. Protein sequence: CASSVRDTSEQYF.

The V and J genes are TRBV4-2 and TRBJ2-1; 7 bases are shared with TRBD2. The CDR3 covers 17 residues. Germline V gene lookup returns CDR1 LGHNA and CDR2 YNFKEQ. Trimming removed 4 bases from V and 0 bases from J; junction bases left unmatched: 9. In nucleotides, the CDR3 is TGTGCCAGCAGCCTGAGTAGCGGGTGGAGCTCCTACAATGAGCAGTTCTTC. Its protein product is CASSLSSGWSSYNEQFF.

This clone was found once. The V call is TRBV15, the J call TRBJ2-1; a weak D match, TRBD2 (6 bases). Trimming removed 0 bases from V and 5 bases from J, with 11 bases in between. Germline values: CDR1 LNHNV, CDR2 YYDKDF (reference sequence). CDR3 length equals 15 residues. The CDR3: CATSRDRGGHNEQFF. The CDR3 region has the DNA TGTGCCACCAGCAGAGATAGGGGAGGTCACAATGAGCAGTTCTTC.

The rearrangement joins TRBV19 to TRBJ2-1; D is uncertain. The V and J ends lost 0 bases and 12 bases respectively, with 15 bases between them. From germline, CDR1 is LNHDA and CDR2 SQIVND (reference sequence). The CDR3 has 14 residues. The CDR3 DNA follows: TGTGCCAGTAGTATAGATCAGGTTGAAAACGGGCAGTTCTTC. As protein: CASSIDQVENGQFF.

A word on this clone: The sample has other DNA sequences that encode this CDR3 too. The CDR3 here is CASSSTGYEQYF. As DNA, the CDR3 is TGTGCCAGCAGTTCGACAGGCTACGAGCAGTACTTC. V usage is TRBV28 and J usage is TRBJ2-7; D might be TRBD1 (6 bases). Germline assignment: CDR1 MDHEN and CDR2 SYDVKM. Between the trimmed V and J ends, which lost 4 bases and 3 bases, there was a span of 7 bases. This CDR3 has 12 residues.

The chain recombines TRBV28 with TRBJ1-5; D may be TRBD1 (6 bases). The germline V gene encodes CDR1 MDHEN and CDR2 SYDVKM. This CDR3 contains 16 residues. V lost 4 bases and J lost 2, with 15 bases in between. The CDR3 DNA follows: TGTGCCAGCAGTTCCGCCGGGACAACGGGCAATCAGCCCCAGCATTTT. Its translation: CASSSAGTTGNQPQHF.

This clone was found a few times. The V call is TRBV6-8, the J call TRBJ2-1; TRBD2 might be the D (6 bases). CDR3 length: 18 amino acids. The V gene lost 3 bases and the J gene lost 2 bases, with 20 bases spanning the gap. Germline V lookup: CDR1 MNHGY, CDR2 SAAAGT. The CDR3 DNA sequence: TGTGCCAGCAGTTATGGTTTTGGGGACGGGAGTCCCTACAATGAGCAGTTCTTC. Protein product: CASSYGFGDGSPYNEQFF.

The V gene is TRBV28, the J gene TRBJ2-7, with 7 bases aligning to TRBD2. Germline trimming cut 5 bases from V and 4 bases from J; bases unmatched to any gene: 11. The length of the CDR3 is 15 residues. Looked up from germline, CDR1 is MDHEN and CDR2 is SYDVKM. CDR3 DNA sequence: TGTGCCAGCAGTGAAACTAGCGTGGGGCAGTACGAGCAGTACTTC. This sequence encodes CASSETSVGQYEQYF.

The J gene is TRBJ1-2, the V gene TRBV28; possible D gene TRBD1, 5 bases. This CDR3 is built from 15 residues. Germline values: CDR1 MDHEN, CDR2 SYDVKM. V dropped 8 bases and J dropped 8 bases, with 24 bases sitting between them. CDR3 sequence (DNA): TGTGCCAGCTCCAATTTGGGGCGGCGACTTGGAGGCTACACCTTC. The encoded protein is CASSNLGRRLGGYTF.

This clone appeared once. V usage is TRBV6-5 and J usage is TRBJ2-1; D unresolved. The CDR3 is 10 amino acids. In germline, CDR1 is MNHEY, CDR2 SVGAGI. Trimming stripped 8 bases from V and 11 bases from J, with 10 bases between. DNA for the CDR3: TGTGCCAGCTTCGAGAATCAGCAGTTCTTC. Amino acids: CASFENQQFF.

This sequence joins TRBV28 and TRBJ1-4; 8 positions match TRBD1. Germline lookup yields CDR1 MDHEN and CDR2 SYDVKM. The CDR3 sequence is 15 residues long. The V gene end was trimmed by 6 bases and the J gene end by 3 bases; junction bases not matched to a gene: 6. CDR3 coding DNA: TGTGCCAGCAGCCGAAACAGGGGGTCTAATGAAAAACTGTTTTTT. It yields the protein CASSRNRGSNEKLFF.

The V gene is TRBV25-1, the J gene TRBJ1-4; the match to TRBD1 covers 10 bases. V shed 8 bases, J shed 8 bases, and the junction held 5 bases outside the gene matches. Germline CDR1 is MGHDK and CDR2 is SYGVNS. The CDR3 contains 13 residues. The CDR3 sequence is CASRGQGKEKLFF. The DNA of the CDR3 is TGTGCCAGCCGGGGACAGGGGAAGGAAAAACTGTTTTTT. Filled out from reference TRBV25-1 and TRBJ1-4, the complete variable domain reads EADIYQTPRYLVIGTGKKITLECSQTMGHDKMYWYQQDPGMELHLIHYSYGVNSTEKGDLSSESTVSRIRTEHFPLTLESARPSHTSQYLCASRGQGKEKLFFGSGTQLSVL.

The genes are TRBV4-3 and TRBJ1-1; maybe TRBD1 (5 bases). The CDR3 is 15 amino acids. Trimming shortened V by 0 bases and J by 4 bases, and 12 bases separated the two germline ends. CDR1 and CDR2 (germline): LGHNA, YSLEER. This CDR3 is CASSQDLGGGTEAFF. As DNA, the CDR3 is TGCGCCAGCAGCCAAGATTTGGGGGGTGGCACTGAAGCTTTCTTT.

This chain uses TRBV19 with TRBJ1-2, with TRBD1 as a possible D gene (6 bases). V lost 6 bases and J lost 4, with 12 bases in between. Germline V lookup: CDR1 LNHDA, CDR2 SQIVND (reference sequence). CDR3 length: 13 residues. The CDR3 nucleotides are TGTGCCAGTAGGGGACAACTAAGCTATGGCTACACCTTC. Translating it yields CASRGQLSYGYTF.